This T cell receptor beta chain is from a study of OX40 agonist ivuxolimab in advanced cancers. About the study: Hepatocellular carcinoma, melanoma, renal cell or head and neck cancer was diagnosed in the dose-escalation patients.

As for this clone: The antigen remains undetermined.

The V end lost 1 base, the J end lost 2 bases, and 12 bases lay between the germline ends. CDR1 is SGHTA, CDR2 FQGTGA, per germline. The CDR3 has 16 amino acids. The study's findings and limits: The study found among the lowest clonal expansion in partial responders at 0.1-3.0 mg/kg.

Clones were read by immunoSEQ multiplex PCR, and TCRdb kept only the in-frame ones, dropping some. The sample shows 100,000 or so clones, more than 85% of them seen only once. The sample was CD4+ or CD8+ T cells sorted from blood, taken in a trial of the OX40 agonist ivuxolimab. This clonotype originated in an adult with an advanced solid tumor such as melanoma, head and neck, liver or kidney cancer. The chain uses TRBV7-3 and TRBJ2-4, with D perhaps matching TRBD2 (5 bases). The DNA of the CDR3 is TGTGCCAGCAGCTTAATCCGCGGAGGTTCCAAAAACATTCAGTACTTC. This codes for CASSLIRGGSKNIQYF. The full variable domain, rest sourced from reference TRBV7-3 and TRBJ2-4, is GAGVSQTPSNKVTEKGKYVELRCDPISGHTALYWYRQSLGQGPEFLIYFQGTGAADDSGLPNDRFFAVRPEGSVSTLKIQRTERGDSAVYLCASSLIRGGSKNIQYFGAGTRLSVL.